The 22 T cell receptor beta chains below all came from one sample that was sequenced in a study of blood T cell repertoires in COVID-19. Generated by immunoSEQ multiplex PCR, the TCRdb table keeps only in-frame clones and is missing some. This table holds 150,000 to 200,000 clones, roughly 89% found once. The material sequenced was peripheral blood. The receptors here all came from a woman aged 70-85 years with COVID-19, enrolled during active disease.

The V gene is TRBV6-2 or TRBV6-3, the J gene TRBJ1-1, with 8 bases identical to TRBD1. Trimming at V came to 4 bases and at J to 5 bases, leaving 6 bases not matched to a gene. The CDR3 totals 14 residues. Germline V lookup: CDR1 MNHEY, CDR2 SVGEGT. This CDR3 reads CASSSRTGWTEAFF. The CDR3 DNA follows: TGTGCCAGCAGTTCCAGGACAGGGTGGACTGAAGCTTTCTTT.

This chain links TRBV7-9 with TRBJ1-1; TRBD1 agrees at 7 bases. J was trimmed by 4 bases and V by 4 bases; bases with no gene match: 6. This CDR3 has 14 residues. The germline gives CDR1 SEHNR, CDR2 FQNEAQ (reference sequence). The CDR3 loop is CASSSRDSFTEAFF. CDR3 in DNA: TGTGCCAGCAGCTCCCGGGACAGCTTCACTGAAGCTTTCTTT. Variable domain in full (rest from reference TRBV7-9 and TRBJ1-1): DTGVSQNPRHKITKRGQNVTFRCDPISEHNRLYWYRQTLGQGPEFLTYFQNEAQLEKSRLLSDRFSAERPKGSFSTLEIQRTEQGDSAMYLCASSSRDSFTEAFFGQGTRLTVV.

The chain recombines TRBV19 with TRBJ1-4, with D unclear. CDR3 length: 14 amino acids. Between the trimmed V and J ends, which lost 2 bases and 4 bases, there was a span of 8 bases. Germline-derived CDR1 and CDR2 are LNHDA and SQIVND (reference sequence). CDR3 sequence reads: CASSILGGNEKLFF. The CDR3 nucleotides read TGTGCCAGTAGTATACTCGGCGGTAATGAAAAACTGTTTTTT.

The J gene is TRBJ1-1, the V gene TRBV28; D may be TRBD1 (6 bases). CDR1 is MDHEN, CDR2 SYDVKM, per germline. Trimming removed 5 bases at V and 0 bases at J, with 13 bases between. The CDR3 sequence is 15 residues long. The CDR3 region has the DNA TGTGCCAGCAGTCCAGGACAGCAGATGAACACTGAAGCTTTCTTT. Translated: CASSPGQQMNTEAFF.

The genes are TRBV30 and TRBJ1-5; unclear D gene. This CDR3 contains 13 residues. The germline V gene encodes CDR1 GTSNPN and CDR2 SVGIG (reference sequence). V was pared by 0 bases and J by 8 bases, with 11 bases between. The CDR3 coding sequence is TGTGCCTGGAGTGTAGAAGGAGGCAAGCCCCAGCATTTT. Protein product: CAWSVEGGKPQHF.

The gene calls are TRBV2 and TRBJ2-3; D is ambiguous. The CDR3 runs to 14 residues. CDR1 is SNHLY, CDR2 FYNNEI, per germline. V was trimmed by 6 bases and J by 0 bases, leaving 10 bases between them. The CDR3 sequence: CASRSRSSTDTQYF. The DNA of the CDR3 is TGTGCCAGCAGGAGCAGGTCTAGCACAGATACGCAGTATTTT.

CDR3 DNA sequence: TGCAGCGTTGGGCTCCTAGCCGCGAACACCGGGGAGCTGTTTTTT. Amino acids: CSVGLLAANTGELFF. The genes are TRBV29-1 and TRBJ2-2, with TRBD2 as a possible D gene (5 bases). The CDR3 has 15 residues. Between the trimmed V and J ends, which lost 4 bases and 0 bases, there was a span of 12 bases. Germline V gene lookup returns CDR1 SQVTM and CDR2 ANQGSEA.

Written as DNA, the CDR3 is TGTGCCATCAGGTCGGGACTCCCCACAGATACGCAGTATTTT. Residues: CAIRSGLPTDTQYF. The V and J genes are TRBV10-3 and TRBJ2-3; weak D call: TRBD2 (6 bases). The CDR3 length is 14 residues. V lost 6 bases to trimming and J lost 2 bases, with 12 bases between them. Germline CDR1 and CDR2: ENHRY and SYGVKD.

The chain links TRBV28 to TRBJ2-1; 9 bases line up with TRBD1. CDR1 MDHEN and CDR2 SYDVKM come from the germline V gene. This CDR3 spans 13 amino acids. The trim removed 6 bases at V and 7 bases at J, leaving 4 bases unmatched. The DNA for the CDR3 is TGTGCCAGCAGCTCCGGACAGGGGAATGAGCAGTTCTTC. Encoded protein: CASSSGQGNEQFF.

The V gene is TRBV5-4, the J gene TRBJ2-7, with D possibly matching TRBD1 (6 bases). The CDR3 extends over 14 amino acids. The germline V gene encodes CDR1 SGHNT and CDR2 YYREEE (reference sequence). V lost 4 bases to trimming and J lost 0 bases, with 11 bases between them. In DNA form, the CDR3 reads TGTGCCAGCAGCCCGACAGGAACCTCCTACGAGCAGTACTTC. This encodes CASSPTGTSYEQYF.

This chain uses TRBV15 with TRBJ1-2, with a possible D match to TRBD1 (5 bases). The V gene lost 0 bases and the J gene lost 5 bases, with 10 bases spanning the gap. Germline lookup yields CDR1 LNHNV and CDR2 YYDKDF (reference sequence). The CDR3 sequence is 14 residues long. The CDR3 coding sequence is TGTGCCACCAGCAGAGACCAGGGCGAGTATGGCTACACCTTC. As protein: CATSRDQGEYGYTF.

The CDR3 sequence: CSVGTGRSYEQYF. Here the CDR3 DNA reads TGCAGCGTTGGGACAGGTAGATCCTACGAGCAGTACTTC. The V and J genes are TRBV29-1 and TRBJ2-7, with TRBD1 identical over 7 bases. This CDR3 has 13 amino acids. With 4 bases clipped from V and 1 base from J, the junction kept 4 bases outside the gene matches. Germline values: CDR1 SQVTM, CDR2 ANQGSEA.

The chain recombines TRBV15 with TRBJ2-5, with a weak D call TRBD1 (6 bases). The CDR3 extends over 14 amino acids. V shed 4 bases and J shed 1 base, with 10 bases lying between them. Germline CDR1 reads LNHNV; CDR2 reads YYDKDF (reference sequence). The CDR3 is CATSTRTAQETQYF. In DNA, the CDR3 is TGTGCCACCAGCACCAGGACAGCCCAAGAGACCCAGTACTTC.

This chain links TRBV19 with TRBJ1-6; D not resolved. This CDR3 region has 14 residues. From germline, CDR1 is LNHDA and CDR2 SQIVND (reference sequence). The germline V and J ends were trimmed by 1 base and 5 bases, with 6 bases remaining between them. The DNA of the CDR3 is TGTGCCAGTAGTATAGGAACAGATAATTCACCCCTCCACTTT. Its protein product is CASSIGTDNSPLHF.

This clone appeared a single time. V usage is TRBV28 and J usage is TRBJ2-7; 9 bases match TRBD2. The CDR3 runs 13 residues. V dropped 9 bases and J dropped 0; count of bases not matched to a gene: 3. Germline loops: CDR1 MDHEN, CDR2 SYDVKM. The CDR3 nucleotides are TGTGCCAGTGCTAGCGGGGTCTCCTACGAGCAGTACTTC. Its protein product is CASASGVSYEQYF.

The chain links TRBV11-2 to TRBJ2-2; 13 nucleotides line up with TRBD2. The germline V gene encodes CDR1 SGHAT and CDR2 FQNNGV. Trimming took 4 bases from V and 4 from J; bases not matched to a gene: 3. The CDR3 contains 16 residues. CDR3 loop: CASSSLAGGLTGELFF. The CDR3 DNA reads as TGTGCCAGCAGCTCACTAGCGGGAGGGCTCACCGGGGAGCTGTTTTTT.

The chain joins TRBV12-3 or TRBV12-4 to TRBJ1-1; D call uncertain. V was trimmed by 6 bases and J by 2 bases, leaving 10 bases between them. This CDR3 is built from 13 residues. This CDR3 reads CASRPTVNTEAFF. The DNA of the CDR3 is TGTGCCAGCAGACCCACAGTTAACACTGAAGCTTTCTTT.

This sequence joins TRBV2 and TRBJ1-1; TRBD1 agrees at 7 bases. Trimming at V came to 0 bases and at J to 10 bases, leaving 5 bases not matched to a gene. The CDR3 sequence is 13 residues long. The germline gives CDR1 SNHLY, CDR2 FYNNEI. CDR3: CASSEALRTGAFF. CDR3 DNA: TGTGCCAGCAGTGAAGCGCTTCGGACAGGAGCTTTCTTT.

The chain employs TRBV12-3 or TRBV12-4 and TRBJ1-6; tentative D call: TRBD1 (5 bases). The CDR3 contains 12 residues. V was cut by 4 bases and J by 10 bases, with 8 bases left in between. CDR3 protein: CASSSRVSPLHF. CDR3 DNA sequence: TGTGCCAGCAGTTCCAGGGTATCACCCCTCCACTTT.

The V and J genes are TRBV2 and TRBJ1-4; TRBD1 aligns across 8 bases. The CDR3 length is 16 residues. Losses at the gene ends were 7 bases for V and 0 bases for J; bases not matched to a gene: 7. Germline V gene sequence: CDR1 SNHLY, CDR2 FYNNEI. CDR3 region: CASTIRGRTTNEKLFF. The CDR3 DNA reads TGTGCCAGCACAATCAGGGGGCGAACAACTAATGAAAAACTGTTTTTT.

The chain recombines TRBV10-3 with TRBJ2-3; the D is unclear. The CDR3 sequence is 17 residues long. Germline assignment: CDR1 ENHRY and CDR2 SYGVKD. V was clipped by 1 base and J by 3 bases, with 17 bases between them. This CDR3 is CAISELSREEPTDTQYF. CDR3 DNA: TGTGCCATCAGTGAGTTGTCTAGAGAAGAGCCAACAGATACGCAGTATTTT.

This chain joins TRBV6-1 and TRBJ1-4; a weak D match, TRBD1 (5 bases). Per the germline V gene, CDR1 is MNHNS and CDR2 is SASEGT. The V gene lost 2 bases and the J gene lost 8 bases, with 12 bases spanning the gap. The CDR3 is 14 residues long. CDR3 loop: CASSEQGFREKLFF. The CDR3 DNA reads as TGTGCCAGCAGTGAACAGGGTTTTCGGGAAAAACTGTTTTTT.